Shown below are 28 T cell receptor beta chains from a single sample sequenced in a study of T cell repertoires in cytomegalovirus infection. TCRdb itself ran the reads through MiXCR, one entry per CDR3 protein. The data hold tens of thousands of distinct CDR3 sequences, with under 30% observed a single time. These receptors are not linked to any known antigen. This specimen was CD8+ T cells from cultured PBMCs, taken from culture after CMV antigen stimulation. The receptors here all came from a human donor in good health (CMV status not recorded). Some clones in this sample may be carry-over from other donors' samples.

The chain links TRBV24-1 to TRBJ2-1, with D perhaps given as TRBD1 or TRBD2 (5 bases each). CDR1 is KGHDR, CDR2 SFDVKD, per germline. The CDR3 has 14 residues. The germline V and J ends were trimmed by 3 bases and 5 bases, with 10 bases remaining between them. The CDR3 sequence: CATSDGTQDNEQFF. Written as DNA, the CDR3 is TGTGCCACCAGTGATGGGACCCAAGACAATGAGCAGTTCTTC.

The sample holds many counts of this clonotype. The gene calls are TRBV7-6 and TRBJ1-1, with 7 bases lining up with TRBD1. In germline, CDR1 is SGHVS, CDR2 FNYEAQ. The CDR3 runs to 14 residues. V shed 5 bases and J 2 bases; nucleotides not matched to a gene: 5. In DNA, the CDR3 is TGTGCCAGCAGCGCAGGACAGGCCAACACTGAAGCTTTCTTT. It encodes CASSAGQANTEAFF.

The chain uses TRBV11-2 and TRBJ2-3; D gene unclear. This CDR3 region has 12 residues. Germline V gives CDR1 SGHAT, CDR2 FQNNGV. Trimming took off 6 bases at V and 8 bases at J, with 12 bases between the two ends. This CDR3 reads CASSTKTGTQYF. The CDR3 DNA is TGTGCCAGCAGTACCAAGACGGGTACGCAGTATTTT.

The V and J genes are TRBV6-5 and TRBJ1-2; tentative D call: TRBD1 (5 bases). This CDR3 region has 16 residues. V dropped 0 bases and J dropped 3 bases, with 14 bases sitting between them. Germline V CDR1 and CDR2: MNHEY, SVGAGI. The CDR3 protein is CASSYSPFRGYYGYTF. For the CDR3, the DNA is TGTGCCAGCAGTTACTCGCCCTTCCGGGGCTACTATGGCTACACCTTC.

The chain uses TRBV6-2 or TRBV6-3 and TRBJ2-5, with 8 bases identical to TRBD2. CDR3 length: 15 amino acids. The V gene's germline CDR1 is MNHEY and CDR2 SVGEGT. Trimming cost V 6 bases and J 2 bases; bases outside gene matches: 8. CDR3 nucleotide sequence: TGTGCCAGCAGCGACAAAAAGCGGGGGCAAGAGACCCAGTACTTC. This translates into CASSDKKRGQETQYF.

This clonotype was seen more than once but under ten times. This chain connects TRBV4-1 to TRBJ2-3, with unresolved D. The length of the CDR3 is 15 residues. Per germline, CDR1 MGHRA and CDR2 YSYEKL. Trimming stripped 1 base from V and 2 bases from J, with 10 bases between. CDR3 nucleotides: TGCGCCAGCAGCCAAGTTGTGGAGTCCACAGATACGCAGTATTTT. It yields the protein CASSQVVESTDTQYF.

This clonotype was recorded a few times. The chain joins TRBV20-1 to TRBJ1-1, with D unresolved. CDR1 and CDR2 from the germline V gene are DFQATT and SNEGSKA (reference sequence). This CDR3 is built from 14 residues. Deletions cut 0 bases from V and 5 bases from J, with 13 bases between. For the CDR3, the DNA is TGCAGTGCTAGAGATTGGTCTGGTGGGACTGAAGCTTTCTTT. Translation: CSARDWSGGTEAFF.

This clonotype has ten or more counts. The rearrangement links TRBV4-1 to TRBJ1-6; TRBD1 aligns across 8 bases. V lost 4 bases to trimming and J lost 9 bases; unmatched junction nucleotides: 11. Germline V CDR1 and CDR2: MGHRA, YSYEKL. This CDR3 region has 16 residues. The CDR3 coding sequence is TGCGCCAGCAGCCGTCGGCGTAGGGACAGGCCTTCACCCCTCCACTTT. Translated: CASSRRRRDRPSPLHF.

The chain employs TRBV27 and TRBJ1-5; D might be TRBD1 (5 bases). The CDR3 covers 13 residues. The germline V and J ends were trimmed by 5 bases and 6 bases, with 11 bases remaining between them. Per the germline V gene, CDR1 is MNHEY and CDR2 is SMNVEV (reference sequence). DNA of the CDR3: TGTGCCAGCAGTATGGCAGGGTTTCAGCCCCAGCATTTT. Translated, it gives CASSMAGFQPQHF.

There are many counts of this clonotype. The genes are TRBV12-3 or TRBV12-4 and TRBJ1-5; D is possibly TRBD1 (6 bases). V lost 6 bases to trimming and J lost 7 bases, with 13 bases between them. The CDR3 length is 13 residues. In DNA form, the CDR3 reads TGTGCCAGCAGCCGGAACAGGGTCCAGCCCCAGCATTTT. Protein: CASSRNRVQPQHF.

V gene TRBV12-3 or TRBV12-4 combines with J gene TRBJ2-6; D gene uncertain. V gave up 1 base and J gave up 5 bases, with 0 bases separating them. The CDR3 length is 12 residues. The CDR3 DNA reads TGTGCCAGCAGTTTAGGGGCCAACGTCCTGACTTTC. Amino acid sequence: CASSLGANVLTF.

The chain is built from TRBV3-1 and TRBJ1-1; D remains ambiguous. This CDR3 has 15 residues. CDR1 and CDR2 from the germline V gene are LGHDT and YNNKEL (reference sequence). V shed 3 bases and J shed 7 bases, with 18 bases lying between them. CDR3: CASSHQEAPWGEAFF. The CDR3 DNA sequence: TGTGCCAGCAGCCATCAAGAAGCCCCTTGGGGTGAAGCTTTCTTT.

The gene calls are TRBV5-4 and TRBJ2-1, with 10 bases matching TRBD2. CDR3 length equals 20 residues. Germline loops: CDR1 SGHNT, CDR2 YYREEE (reference sequence). The J segment lost 0 bases and the V segment lost 3 bases, leaving 15 bases of the junction unmatched. CDR3 sequence: CASSSGSGGPPQASYNEQFF. The CDR3 region has the DNA TGTGCCAGCAGCTCGGGTAGCGGGGGGCCTCCCCAGGCCTCCTACAATGAGCAGTTCTTC.

V and J are TRBV7-9 and TRBJ2-2; TRBD1 aligns across 7 bases. Germline V gene lookup returns CDR1 SEHNR and CDR2 FQNEAQ (reference sequence). The CDR3 is 16 amino acids. The ends lost 3 bases at V and 7 bases at J; junction bases unmatched: 11. Here the CDR3 reads CASSFRGGARIGELFF. In DNA form, the CDR3 reads TGTGCCAGCAGCTTTCGAGGGGGCGCGCGAATCGGGGAGCTGTTTTTT.

This clonotype was seen only once. The V and J genes are TRBV4-2 and TRBJ1-1, with TRBD1 matching 7 bases. The CDR3 length is 17 residues. The V segment lost 0 bases and the J segment 8 bases; nucleotides outside the gene matches: 15. Germline V gene sequence: CDR1 LGHNA, CDR2 YNFKEQ. The CDR3 spells CASSQDLIDSRGAEAFF. The CDR3 DNA sequence: TGTGCCAGCAGCCAAGATCTTATTGACTCCAGGGGGGCCGAAGCTTTCTTT.

The chain combines TRBV19 with TRBJ1-1, with D perhaps TRBD1 (6 bases). Germline lookup yields CDR1 LNHDA and CDR2 SQIVND (reference sequence). Trimming pared 3 bases from V and 7 bases from J, leaving 15 bases between. This CDR3 contains 14 residues. CDR3 in amino acids: CASSIVTGSIEAFF. Written as DNA, the CDR3 is TGTGCCAGTAGTATTGTGACAGGAAGTATTGAAGCTTTCTTT.

This clonotype came up a few times. The chain links TRBV28 to TRBJ1-1; the match to TRBD1 covers 7 bases. Germline values: CDR1 MDHEN, CDR2 SYDVKM. Unmatched junction bases numbered 9, after V lost 5 bases and J lost 3 bases. This CDR3 has 15 amino acids. CDR3 amino acids: CASSPMAGGDTEAFF. The CDR3 DNA is TGTGCCAGCAGTCCCATGGCAGGGGGTGACACTGAAGCTTTCTTT.

Note on this clonotype: A much more abundant neighbour one base away suggests this may be a read error. The V call is TRBV7-4, the J call TRBJ2-1; D remains ambiguous. This CDR3 region has 14 residues. The germline gives CDR1 SGHVT, CDR2 SQSDAQ. V lost 5 bases to trimming and J lost 7 bases, with 15 bases between them. The CDR3 DNA reads TGTGCCAGCAGCGTCCAAGGTTCTAGGAATGAGCAGTTCTTC. This gives the protein CASSVQGSRNEQFF.

The chain has TRBV13 and TRBJ2-2; possibly TRBD1 or TRBD2 for D (5 bases each). This CDR3 contains 15 residues. Trimming left V 4 bases short and J 2 bases short, with 11 bases between. The germline CDR1 and CDR2 sequences are PRHDT and FYEKMQ (reference sequence). CDR3 in amino acids: CASSSRDPNTGELFF. The DNA for the CDR3 is TGTGCCAGCAGCTCTCGGGACCCAAACACCGGGGAGCTGTTTTTT.

In this sample, this clonotype turned up many times. The chain has TRBV12-5 and TRBJ1-1; D is possibly TRBD1 (5 bases). CDR1 and CDR2 (germline): LGHNT, FRNRAP. Trimming shortened V by 2 bases and J by 3 bases, and 13 bases separated the two germline ends. This CDR3 has 15 residues. CDR3 protein: CASGLSSGHHTEAFF. In DNA, the CDR3 is TGTGCTAGTGGTTTGTCGTCCGGACATCACACTGAAGCTTTCTTT.

A few counts support this clonotype. The chain links TRBV19 to TRBJ1-5; D might be TRBD1 (6 bases). The CDR3 is made up of 13 amino acids. CDR1 and CDR2 (germline): LNHDA, SQIVND (reference sequence). V was trimmed by 5 bases and J by 7 bases, leaving 12 bases between them. The CDR3 spells CASSLQQGQPQHF. In DNA form, the CDR3 reads TGTGCCAGTAGTTTGCAACAGGGACAGCCCCAGCATTTT. The whole variable domain, filled in from reference TRBV19 and TRBJ1-5, reads DGGITQSPKYLFRKEGQNVTLSCEQNLNHDAMYWYRQDPGQGLRLIYYSQIVNDFQKGDIAEGYSVSREKKESFPLTVTSAQKNPTAFYLCASSLQQGQPQHFGDGTRLSIL.

The CDR3 spells CASSLSRDLVEQYF. The CDR3 DNA reads as TGTGCCAGCAGTTTATCGCGGGATCTGGTTGAGCAGTACTTC. The chain employs TRBV6-6 and TRBJ2-7; D might be TRBD2 (6 bases). Germline assignment: CDR1 MNHNY and CDR2 SVGAGI (reference sequence). The length of the CDR3 is 14 residues. The V gene lost 4 bases and the J gene lost 7 bases, with 17 bases spanning the gap.

This clonotype was recorded many times. The chain uses TRBV7-2 and TRBJ2-7; tentative D call: TRBD1 (6 bases). This CDR3 spans 15 amino acids. V was clipped by 4 bases and J by 5 bases, with 18 bases between them. Per germline, CDR1 SGHTA and CDR2 FQGNSA. The CDR3 reads CASSSGERGVDEQYF. CDR3 bases: TGTGCCAGCAGCTCAGGGGAAAGGGGAGTTGACGAGCAGTACTTC.

This clonotype was observed many times. V gene TRBV27 combines with J gene TRBJ2-7; 9 nucleotides line up with TRBD1. Germline-derived CDR1 and CDR2 are MNHEY and SMNVEV (reference sequence). Unmatched junction bases numbered 8, after V lost 0 bases and J lost 5 bases. CDR3 length: 16 residues. CDR3 protein: CASSLSPGTGIHEQYF. Written as DNA, the CDR3 is TGTGCCAGCAGTTTATCACCCGGGACAGGGATCCACGAGCAGTACTTC.

This clonotype appeared many times. Here the CDR3 reads CASNRGRSDTQYF. The CDR3 region has the DNA TGTGCCAGCAACAGGGGGCGGTCAGATACGCAGTATTTT. The rearrangement links TRBV7-2 to TRBJ2-3, with 9 bases fitting TRBD1. CDR3 length: 13 residues. Looked up from germline, CDR1 is SGHTA and CDR2 is FQGNSA. V gave up 7 bases and J gave up 4 bases; unmatched junction bases: 3.

The chain has TRBV5-4 and TRBJ2-1; TRBD2 matches 12 bases. Germline-derived CDR1 and CDR2 are SGHNT and YYREEE (reference sequence). V lost 0 bases, J lost 6 bases, and 1 base stayed unmatched. This CDR3 spans 15 amino acids. Written as DNA, the CDR3 is TGTGCCAGCAGCTTGGGGACTAGCGGGGTCAATGAGCAGTTCTTC. Its protein product is CASSLGTSGVNEQFF.

This clonotype was counted ten times or more. This rearrangement joins TRBV7-2 to TRBJ2-7, with D possibly being TRBD2 (6 bases). Trimming stripped 5 bases from V and 3 bases from J, with 17 bases between. The CDR3 totals 15 residues. Germline loops: CDR1 SGHTA, CDR2 FQGNSA. CDR3 in DNA: TGTGCCAGCAGCCCAACCGGGACTGGCCTCTACGAGCAGTACTTC. Translated, it gives CASSPTGTGLYEQYF.

This clonotype turned up a few times. The V and J genes are TRBV20-1 and TRBJ1-1, with D uncertain. CDR1 is DFQATT and CDR2 is SNEGSKA in the germline V gene (reference sequence). The CDR3 totals 15 residues. The V and J ends lost 0 bases and 0 bases respectively, with 11 bases between them. Here the CDR3 reads CSARDREGLNTEAFF. The CDR3, as DNA: TGCAGTGCTAGAGATCGCGAGGGCCTGAACACTGAAGCTTTCTTT.